This T cell receptor (beta chain) was sequenced during a study of PD-1 blockade in classical Hodgkin lymphoma. General observations from the study: TCR diversity rose significantly by C4D1 in CD4+ but not CD8+ cells.

A few counts support this clone. Antigen: not known. Germline CDR1 SNHLY, CDR2 FYNNEI. Trimming pared 3 bases from V and 2 bases from J, leaving 15 bases between. CDR3 length: 16 residues. Data came from immunoSEQ multiplex PCR; TCRdb stores just in-frame clones and leaves some out. Of about 40,000 clones listed, 70% to 80% are singletons. Each patient relapsed following autologous stem cell transplantation, and prior brentuximab vedotin exposure differed. Best responses included complete response and partial response; otherwise, the best response was progressive disease. The receptor was derived from a human donor with classical Hodgkin lymphoma. The sample consisted of peripheral blood mononuclear cells (PBMCs), taken at baseline. The chain has TRBV2 and TRBJ2-3; tentatively, D is TRBD2 (6 bases). CDR3 coding DNA: TGTGCCAGCAGTGACGAGTTCGGGAGCCCCACAGATACGCAGTATTTT. Translation gives CASSDEFGSPTDTQYF.